Listed here is a single T cell receptor (beta chain). The data originate from a study of blood T cell repertoires in COVID-19. As for the study in general: Sample material is recorded as cDNA or gDNA derived from T cells, B-cell-depleted T cells, or PBMCs.

V gave up 1 base and J gave up 2 bases; unmatched junction bases: 21. CDR3 length: 21 residues. Germline CDR1 LGHNA, CDR2 YSLEER. Per the original data handling: Nucleated cell counts were estimated from reference gene primer amplification. Method: immunoSEQ multiplex PCR; TCRdb's copy keeps in-frame clones and lacks some. V and J calls and clone size come straight from that table; D and trimming were deduced from the DNA. The table lists some 180,000 clones, nearly 90% of them singletons. The sequenced material came from peripheral blood. The sequence derives from a middle-aged man with COVID-19, enrolled during active disease. The rearrangement joins TRBV4-3 to TRBJ2-7; 9 positions match TRBD2. The CDR3 region is CASSQATQGEERGAYPYEQYF. In DNA form, the CDR3 reads TGCGCCAGCAGCCAAGCAACACAGGGCGAGGAGCGGGGGGCATATCCCTACGAGCAGTACTTC.